The rows below give T cell receptor beta chains drawn from one sample of a study of T-cell reconstitution after alpha-beta-depleted transplantation in children. TCRdb used MiXCR to reprocess the PCR reads, holding one entry per CDR3 protein. The sample includes 300,000 to 350,000 distinct CDR3 sequences, 15% to 20% of them seen just once. The sequenced sample was PBMCs, mostly from graft donor cells, obtained 360 days after TCRalphabeta/CD19-depleted stem cell transplant. These receptors all stem from a male patient aged 2-9 years who had a stem cell transplant for acute lymphoblastic leukemia, so the T cells may come from the graft donor. CDR3s include the opening cysteine and the closing phenylalanine or tryptophan. Fields, in order: V gene, clone size, D gene, J gene, CDR3 protein, CDR3 DNA. D genes are given only for firm matches. The listing skips clone size in some rows; elsewhere it reads once, few, many or a size class.

V gene: TRBV4-3; clone size: .; D gene: .; J gene: TRBJ1-1; CDR3 protein: CASSQDRGQNTEAFF; CDR3 DNA: TGCGCCAGCAGCCAAGATCGAGGACAAAACACTGAAGCTTTCTTT
V gene: TRBV12-3/TRBV12-4; clone size: many; D gene: .; J gene: TRBJ2-1; CDR3 protein: CASSFRIIYEQFF; CDR3 DNA: TGTGCCAGCAGTTTCCGGATCATATATGAGCAGTTCTTC
V gene: TRBV2; clone size: few; D gene: .; J gene: TRBJ2-7; CDR3 protein: CASSRDQPNEQYF; CDR3 DNA: TGTGCCAGCAGCAGAGACCAGCCCAACGAGCAGTACTTC
V gene: TRBV20-1; clone size: .; D gene: .; J gene: TRBJ2-7; CDR3 protein: CSARDHTITEQYF; CDR3 DNA: TGCAGTGCTAGAGATCACACTATCACCGAGCAGTACTTC
V gene: TRBV5-6; clone size: .; D gene: .; J gene: TRBJ2-4; CDR3 protein: CASSPRLLGKNIQYF; CDR3 DNA: TGTGCCAGCAGCCCCAGACTATTGGGCAAAAACATTCAGTACTTC
V gene: TRBV28; clone size: .; D gene: TRBD1; J gene: TRBJ1-1; CDR3 protein: CASSLTGAGREAFF; CDR3 DNA: TGTGCCAGCAGTTTGACAGGGGCGGGGAGGGAAGCTTTCTTT
V gene: TRBV28; clone size: once; D gene: .; J gene: TRBJ1-1; CDR3 protein: CASSLFPNTEAFF; CDR3 DNA: TGTGCCAGCAGTTTATTCCCGAACACTGAAGCTTTCTTT
V gene: TRBV7-2; clone size: few; D gene: .; J gene: TRBJ1-1; CDR3 protein: CASSLALGVGTEAFF; CDR3 DNA: TGTGCCAGCAGCTTAGCGCTCGGGGTCGGCACTGAAGCTTTCTTT
V gene: TRBV27; clone size: few; D gene: TRBD2; J gene: TRBJ2-3; CDR3 protein: CASSTLNSGRVTDTQYF; CDR3 DNA: TGTGCCAGCAGTACACTCAATAGCGGGAGGGTCACAGATACGCAGTATTTT
V gene: TRBV7-9; clone size: few; D gene: .; J gene: TRBJ1-5; CDR3 protein: CASSSGVAGGQPQHF; CDR3 DNA: TGTGCCAGCAGCTCTGGGGTGGCAGGCGGTCAGCCCCAGCATTTT
V gene: TRBV5-1; clone size: few; D gene: .; J gene: TRBJ2-1; CDR3 protein: CASSLEGRELNEQFF; CDR3 DNA: TGCGCCAGCAGCTTGGAAGGACGGGAGTTAAATGAGCAGTTCTTC
V gene: TRBV13; clone size: few; D gene: TRBD2; J gene: TRBJ2-1; CDR3 protein: CASSLGTTQTSVESNEQFF; CDR3 DNA: TGTGCCAGCAGCTTAGGTACGACACAGACTAGCGTCGAATCGAATGAGCAGTTCTTC
V gene: TRBV24-1; clone size: many; D gene: .; J gene: TRBJ2-1; CDR3 protein: CATSTRGALGQFF; CDR3 DNA: TGTGCCACCAGTACCCGCGGGGCTCTTGGGCAGTTCTTC
V gene: TRBV29-1; clone size: many; D gene: TRBD2; J gene: TRBJ2-3; CDR3 protein: CSVESTSGNTDTQYF; CDR3 DNA: TGCAGCGTTGAAAGTACTAGCGGAAACACAGATACGCAGTATTTT
V gene: TRBV7-9; clone size: .; D gene: .; J gene: TRBJ2-3; CDR3 protein: CASSLPREGPTDTQYF; CDR3 DNA: TGTGCCAGCAGCTTACCCCGGGAAGGTCCCACAGATACGCAGTATTTT
V gene: TRBV27; clone size: .; D gene: TRBD1; J gene: TRBJ2-7; CDR3 protein: CASSSAGTGGSEQYF; CDR3 DNA: TGTGCCAGCAGTTCCGCCGGGACAGGGGGCTCCGAGCAGTACTTC
V gene: TRBV4-3; clone size: few; D gene: TRBD1; J gene: TRBJ1-2; CDR3 protein: CASSLIRTGENYGYTF; CDR3 DNA: TGCGCCAGCAGCCTCATACGGACAGGGGAGAACTATGGCTACACCTTC
V gene: TRBV20-1; clone size: .; D gene: .; J gene: TRBJ1-6; CDR3 protein: CSARIWVRGSNSPLHF; CDR3 DNA: TGCAGTGCTAGAATATGGGTCCGGGGGAGTAATTCACCCCTCCACTTT
V gene: TRBV14; clone size: few; D gene: .; J gene: TRBJ2-4; CDR3 protein: CASTQRGFENIQYF; CDR3 DNA: TGTGCCAGCACCCAGAGAGGGTTCGAAAACATTCAGTACTTC
V gene: TRBV12-3/TRBV12-4; clone size: few; D gene: .; J gene: TRBJ2-7; CDR3 protein: CASSLTWRVVYEQYF; CDR3 DNA: TGTGCCAGCAGTTTAACTTGGCGGGTTGTCTACGAGCAGTACTTC
V gene: TRBV4-2; clone size: many; D gene: TRBD2; J gene: TRBJ2-5; CDR3 protein: CASTPAGGVQETQYF; CDR3 DNA: TGTGCCAGCACACCAGCGGGGGGGGTCCAAGAGACCCAGTACTTC
V gene: TRBV12-3/TRBV12-4; clone size: few; D gene: .; J gene: TRBJ2-7; CDR3 protein: CASSLEGAEQYF; CDR3 DNA: TGTGCCAGCAGTTTAGAAGGGGCCGAGCAGTACTTC
V gene: TRBV9; clone size: few; D gene: TRBD2; J gene: TRBJ2-3; CDR3 protein: CASSVSRTRRATDTQYF; CDR3 DNA: TGTGCCAGCAGCGTAAGCCGGACTAGACGGGCCACAGATACGCAGTATTTT
V gene: TRBV2; clone size: once; D gene: TRBD1; J gene: TRBJ1-2; CDR3 protein: CASSGDRAGNYGYTF; CDR3 DNA: TGTGCCAGCAGTGGGGACAGGGCGGGAAACTATGGCTACACCTTC
V gene: TRBV27; clone size: .; D gene: .; J gene: TRBJ2-5; CDR3 protein: CASSQSVLETQYF; CDR3 DNA: TGTGCCAGCTCCCAAAGTGTGCTAGAGACCCAGTACTTC
V gene: TRBV7-9; clone size: .; D gene: .; J gene: TRBJ2-7; CDR3 protein: CASSLLGSGSYEQYF; CDR3 DNA: TGTGCCAGCAGCTTGCTAGGTAGCGGTTCCTACGAGCAGTACTTC
V gene: TRBV5-1; clone size: .; D gene: .; J gene: TRBJ2-7; CDR3 protein: CASSLAGESGEQYF; CDR3 DNA: TGCGCCAGCAGCTTGGCCGGGGAATCCGGCGAGCAGTACTTC
V gene: TRBV12-3/TRBV12-4; clone size: few; D gene: TRBD1; J gene: TRBJ1-4; CDR3 protein: CASSLRQGAEKLFF; CDR3 DNA: TGTGCCAGCAGTTTAAGGCAGGGGGCGGAAAAACTGTTTTTT
V gene: TRBV5-1; clone size: few; D gene: TRBD2; J gene: TRBJ2-2; CDR3 protein: CASSLGLAGGYRYTGELFF; CDR3 DNA: TGCGCCAGCAGCTTGGGCCTAGCGGGAGGATACCGATACACCGGGGAGCTGTTTTTT
V gene: TRBV29-1; clone size: .; D gene: .; J gene: TRBJ1-2; CDR3 protein: CSVEGREARWGYTF; CDR3 DNA: TGCAGCGTTGAAGGGAGGGAGGCCCGTTGGGGCTACACCTTC
V gene: TRBV29-1; clone size: .; D gene: TRBD2; J gene: TRBJ2-3; CDR3 protein: CSVEGTSGRFATDTQYF; CDR3 DNA: TGCAGCGTTGAGGGGACTAGCGGGAGGTTCGCCACAGATACGCAGTATTTT
V gene: TRBV7-2; clone size: few; D gene: .; J gene: TRBJ2-3; CDR3 protein: CASSLVERYTQYF; CDR3 DNA: TGTGCCAGCAGCTTAGTGGAACGGTATACGCAGTATTTT
V gene: TRBV5-1; clone size: .; D gene: .; J gene: TRBJ1-3; CDR3 protein: CASSLGGRSSGNTIYF; CDR3 DNA: TGCGCCAGCAGCTTAGGCGGCCGGAGCTCTGGAAACACCATATATTTT
V gene: TRBV10-3; clone size: .; D gene: TRBD2; J gene: TRBJ2-3; CDR3 protein: CAISDPLTIAGDTDTQYF; CDR3 DNA: TGTGCCATCAGTGACCCCCTAACGATAGCGGGAGACACAGATACGCAGTATTTT
V gene: TRBV20-1; clone size: .; D gene: .; J gene: TRBJ2-3; CDR3 protein: CSARDFFTDTQYF; CDR3 DNA: TGCAGTGCCCGGGACTTTTTCACAGATACGCAGTATTTT
V gene: TRBV20-1; clone size: once; D gene: TRBD1; J gene: TRBJ2-7; CDR3 protein: CSARDRWDRRDYEQYF; CDR3 DNA: TGCAGTGCTAGAGATCGGTGGGACAGGCGGGACTACGAGCAGTACTTC
V gene: TRBV7-9; clone size: .; D gene: .; J gene: TRBJ1-4; CDR3 protein: CASSSGLATNEKLFF; CDR3 DNA: TGTGCCAGCAGCAGCGGCCTTGCAACTAATGAAAAACTGTTTTTT
V gene: TRBV28; clone size: .; D gene: .; J gene: TRBJ2-7; CDR3 protein: CASSPLTSFSSEYEQYF; CDR3 DNA: TGTGCCAGCAGTCCACTCACCAGCTTCAGTTCGGAATACGAGCAGTACTTC
V gene: TRBV4-1; clone size: few; D gene: TRBD1; J gene: TRBJ1-5; CDR3 protein: CASSSIRGGANQPQHF; CDR3 DNA: TGCGCCAGCAGCTCAATCAGGGGGGGGGCCAATCAGCCCCAGCATTTT
V gene: TRBV4-3; clone size: .; D gene: .; J gene: TRBJ2-2; CDR3 protein: CASSQEANTRAGELFF; CDR3 DNA: TGCGCCAGCAGCCAAGAGGCCAACACCCGGGCCGGGGAGCTGTTTTTT
V gene: TRBV7-8; clone size: few; D gene: TRBD1; J gene: TRBJ2-7; CDR3 protein: CASSLELVRGRTHYEQYF; CDR3 DNA: TGTGCCAGCAGCTTAGAGCTTGTTAGGGGGCGGACCCACTACGAGCAGTACTTC
V gene: TRBV3-1; clone size: few; D gene: TRBD2; J gene: TRBJ2-1; CDR3 protein: CASSRVVSGRDEQFF; CDR3 DNA: TGTGCCAGCAGCCGAGTCGTTAGCGGGAGGGATGAGCAGTTCTTC
V gene: TRBV4-3; clone size: .; D gene: .; J gene: TRBJ2-3; CDR3 protein: CASSHLRVGGTDTQYF; CDR3 DNA: TGCGCCAGCAGCCACCTCAGGGTAGGCGGCACAGATACGCAGTATTTT
V gene: TRBV7-2; clone size: few; D gene: .; J gene: TRBJ2-3; CDR3 protein: CASSLGSFLDTQYF; CDR3 DNA: TGTGCCAGCAGCTTAGGCTCCTTTTTAGATACGCAGTATTTT
V gene: TRBV5-8; clone size: .; D gene: .; J gene: TRBJ2-1; CDR3 protein: CASSLAPSYNEQFF; CDR3 DNA: TGTGCCAGCAGCTTGGCCCCTTCCTACAATGAGCAGTTCTTC
V gene: TRBV5-1; clone size: few; D gene: .; J gene: TRBJ2-4; CDR3 protein: CASSLAPMGLNLAKNIQYF; CDR3 DNA: TGCGCCAGCAGCTTGGCCCCCATGGGGTTGAACTTAGCCAAAAACATTCAGTACTTC
V gene: TRBV28; clone size: many; D gene: .; J gene: TRBJ2-7; CDR3 protein: CASSLKASLPNEQYF; CDR3 DNA: TGTGCCAGCAGTTTAAAGGCAAGTCTGCCAAACGAGCAGTACTTC
V gene: TRBV4-2; clone size: many; D gene: .; J gene: TRBJ2-3; CDR3 protein: CASSQDGTSFSTDTQYF; CDR3 DNA: TGTGCCAGCAGCCAAGATGGAACTAGCTTTAGCACAGATACGCAGTATTTT
V gene: TRBV4-1; clone size: many; D gene: TRBD1; J gene: TRBJ2-7; CDR3 protein: CASSQSPSTRTGSSYEQYF; CDR3 DNA: TGCGCCAGCAGCCAATCTCCCTCAACCCGGACAGGGAGCTCCTACGAGCAGTACTTC
V gene: TRBV3-1; clone size: .; D gene: .; J gene: TRBJ2-3; CDR3 protein: CASTGFGTDTQYF; CDR3 DNA: TGTGCCAGCACGGGGTTCGGGACAGATACGCAGTATTTT
V gene: TRBV20-1; clone size: .; D gene: .; J gene: TRBJ2-1; CDR3 protein: CSAREAGASSYNEQFF; CDR3 DNA: TGCAGTGCTAGAGAGGCAGGGGCGAGCTCCTACAATGAGCAGTTCTTC
V gene: TRBV29-1; clone size: few; D gene: .; J gene: TRBJ1-1; CDR3 protein: CSVKDGNTEAFF; CDR3 DNA: TGCAGCGTTAAGGACGGGAACACTGAAGCTTTCTTT
V gene: TRBV24-1; clone size: few; D gene: .; J gene: TRBJ2-5; CDR3 protein: CATSDTQGGETQYF; CDR3 DNA: TGTGCCACCAGTGATACGCAGGGGGGGGAGACCCAGTACTTC
V gene: TRBV27; clone size: .; D gene: .; J gene: TRBJ2-2; CDR3 protein: CASSPGGPDTGELFF; CDR3 DNA: TGTGCCAGCAGCCCTGGCGGGCCGGACACCGGGGAGCTGTTTTTT